This entry lists 21 T cell receptor beta chains sequenced from one sample in a study of T cell responses to AZD1222 COVID-19 vaccine. The data were produced by immunoSEQ multiplex PCR, yet TCRdb's version contains in-frame clones alone and is incomplete. The data show about 270,000 clones, with 90% to 95% seen just once and around 0.57% held by the top ten. The material was peripheral blood, obtained 28 days after the second AZD1222 dose. Receptor source: an adult who received the AZD1222 COVID-19 vaccine.

This chain links TRBV7-6 with TRBJ2-7; TRBD1 or TRBD2 may be the D gene (6 bases each). V was clipped by 2 bases and J by 5 bases, with 13 bases between them. The CDR3 consists of 14 residues. Germline V gene lookup returns CDR1 SGHVS and CDR2 FNYEAQ. The CDR3 loop reads CASSLRSGADEQYF. For the CDR3, the DNA is TGTGCCAGCAGCTTAAGGTCGGGGGCTGACGAGCAGTACTTC.

The V call is TRBV10-3, the J call TRBJ2-3, with TRBD2 matching over 7 bases. CDR1 is ENHRY, CDR2 SYGVKD, per germline. Losses at the gene ends were 4 bases for V and 6 bases for J; bases not matched to a gene: 7. The CDR3 consists of 14 residues. The chain's CDR3 is CAISAAGRADTQYF. In nucleotides, the CDR3 is TGTGCCATCAGTGCAGCAGGGAGGGCGGATACGCAGTATTTT.

J is TRBJ1-5 and V is TRBV7-2; weak D call: TRBD1 (6 bases). V was shortened by 2 bases and J by 7 bases, with 15 bases between the two germline ends. The germline gives CDR1 SGHTA, CDR2 FQGNSA. The CDR3 loop spans 15 amino acids. This CDR3 is CASSLPQGPRQPQHF. CDR3 in DNA: TGTGCCAGCAGCTTACCGCAGGGGCCGCGACAGCCCCAGCATTTT.

The J gene is TRBJ1-1, the V gene TRBV10-3; D possibly corresponds to TRBD1 (5 bases). Trimming took 5 bases from V and 0 from J, leaving 13 bases between them. CDR1 is ENHRY, CDR2 SYGVKD, per germline. This CDR3 has 15 amino acids. The CDR3 is CAISKGIEMNTEAFF. CDR3 DNA sequence: TGTGCCATCAGTAAGGGGATCGAAATGAACACTGAAGCTTTCTTT.

The chain is built from TRBV2 and TRBJ1-5; D is ambiguous. V was trimmed by 6 bases and J by 0 bases, leaving 9 bases between them. The germline CDR1 and CDR2 sequences are SNHLY and FYNNEI. The CDR3 contains 14 residues. The CDR3 reads CASSRRYSNQPQHF. For the CDR3, the DNA is TGTGCCAGCAGCCGACGGTATAGCAATCAGCCCCAGCATTTT.

The chain links TRBV7-2 to TRBJ2-7; TRBD2 might be the D (6 bases). Germline CDR1 and CDR2: SGHTA and FQGNSA. The CDR3 covers 11 residues. The ends were cut back, 5 bases at V and 11 bases at J, with 13 bases in the middle. The DNA of the CDR3 is TGTGCCAGCAGCCTGTACGGGGAGGAGTACTTC. Translation gives CASSLYGEEYF.

The J gene is TRBJ1-2, the V gene TRBV5-4, with D unresolved. Germline V CDR1 and CDR2: SGHNT, YYREEE (reference sequence). The CDR3 spans 13 residues. V was cut by 4 bases and J by 4 bases, with 11 bases left in between. The DNA for the CDR3 is TGTGCCAGCAGCCATGAGGCCCGCTATGGCTACACCTTC. Amino acid sequence: CASSHEARYGYTF.

The chain has TRBV7-8 and TRBJ1-2, with D possibly being TRBD1 (6 bases). Germline V CDR1 and CDR2: SGHVS, FQNEAQ. Between the trimmed V and J ends, which lost 2 bases and 8 bases, there was a span of 18 bases. This CDR3 comprises 15 residues. The CDR3 loop reads CASSLSTLGGLGYTF. The CDR3, as DNA: TGTGCCAGCAGCTTATCTACACTCGGGGGGCTAGGCTACACCTTC.

This rearrangement joins TRBV7-7 to TRBJ1-6, with TRBD1 as a possible D gene (5 bases). CDR3 length: 13 amino acids. Per the germline V gene, CDR1 is SSHAT and CDR2 is FNYEAQ (reference sequence). V lost 4 bases, J lost 10 bases, and 11 bases lay in between. CDR3 sequence (DNA): TGTGCCAGCAGCTCAGAGGGGTACTCACCCCTCCACTTT. Protein sequence: CASSSEGYSPLHF.

This clone showed up just once. The V call is TRBV27, the J call TRBJ1-5; D is unclear. Looked up from germline, CDR1 is MNHEY and CDR2 is SMNVEV (reference sequence). The CDR3 length is 14 residues. Trimming took 0 bases from V and 5 from J, leaving 8 bases between them. The chain's CDR3 is CASSLSSGDQPQHF. CDR3 sequence (DNA): TGTGCCAGCAGTTTATCAAGCGGCGATCAGCCCCAGCATTTT.

The chain joins TRBV12-3 or TRBV12-4 to TRBJ2-5, with 7 bases that match TRBD2. V was pared by 7 bases and J by 4 bases, with 6 bases of the junction left unmatched. CDR3 length: 13 residues. This chain's CDR3 is CASTIGGGETQYF. Here the CDR3 DNA reads TGTGCCAGCACTATTGGGGGGGGAGAGACCCAGTACTTC.

The chain recombines TRBV6-5 with TRBJ2-7; D not resolved. Germline V gives CDR1 MNHEY, CDR2 SVGAGI. This CDR3 spans 13 amino acids. Trimming removed 0 bases from V and 3 bases from J, with 6 bases in between. The CDR3: CASSYSENYEQYF. CDR3 nucleotides: TGTGCCAGCAGTTACTCAGAGAACTACGAGCAGTACTTC.

The chain links TRBV19 to TRBJ2-1, with no clear D. V gave up 3 bases and J gave up 10 bases, with 13 bases separating them. The CDR3 spans 13 residues. Germline V gives CDR1 LNHDA, CDR2 SQIVND (reference sequence). CDR3 in DNA: TGTGCCAGTAGTATTCAACCAGGTCGCGAGCAGTTCTTC. Translation: CASSIQPGREQFF.

The genes are TRBV5-1 and TRBJ2-2; D gene uncertain. The CDR3 spans 15 residues. Per germline, CDR1 SGHRS and CDR2 YFSETQ. The ends were cut back, 2 bases at V and 6 bases at J, with 14 bases in the middle. The CDR3 DNA is TGCGCCAGCAGCTTTGATACGCTCTCTTCCGGGGAGCTGTTTTTT. It specifies CASSFDTLSSGELFF.

The chain uses TRBV10-2 and TRBJ1-5; perhaps TRBD1 as D (6 bases). V dropped 8 bases and J dropped 3 bases, with 14 bases sitting between them. Germline V gene lookup returns CDR1 WSHSY and CDR2 SAAADI. The CDR3 covers 14 residues. The DNA of the CDR3 is TGCGCCAGCCGAGGGGGGGAAGACAATCAGCCCCAGCATTTT. This encodes CASRGGEDNQPQHF.

The chain joins TRBV6-1 to TRBJ1-1, with D maybe TRBD1 (5 bases). The germline V and J ends were trimmed by 0 bases and 1 base, with 12 bases remaining between them. There are 16 residues in the CDR3. Germline V lookup: CDR1 MNHNS, CDR2 SASEGT. The CDR3 here is CASSEAKGLPNTEAFF. The CDR3 DNA sequence: TGTGCCAGCAGTGAAGCGAAGGGGCTACCGAACACTGAAGCTTTCTTT.

The chain links TRBV28 to TRBJ1-2; D is ambiguous. The CDR3 is 12 residues long. Trimming shortened V by 3 bases and J by 6 bases, and 8 bases separated the two germline ends. Germline CDR1 is MDHEN and CDR2 is SYDVKM. CDR3 loop: CASSLETHGYTF. CDR3 nucleotides: TGTGCCAGCAGTTTGGAGACCCATGGCTACACCTTC.

This sequence joins TRBV14 and TRBJ2-7; D may correspond to TRBD1 or TRBD2 (6 bases each). The length of the CDR3 is 13 residues. V lost 4 bases to trimming and J lost 6 bases, with 13 bases between them. Looked up from germline, CDR1 is SGHDN and CDR2 is FVKESK. CDR3: CASSPRGPGEQYF. For the CDR3, the DNA is TGTGCCAGCAGCCCCCGGGGGCCGGGCGAGCAGTACTTC.

The chain couples TRBV4-3 to TRBJ1-3; 7 bases fit TRBD1. The CDR3 sequence is 18 residues long. Germline CDR1 reads LGHNA; CDR2 reads YSLEER. V was clipped by 0 bases and J by 0 bases; unmatched bases: 8. The CDR3 bases are TGCGCCAGCAGCCAAGAAGGGGCAGGGGGGAGCTCTGGAAACACCATATATTTT. It yields the protein CASSQEGAGGSSGNTIYF.

The V and J genes are TRBV2 and TRBJ1-2, with D perhaps TRBD1 (5 bases). The length of the CDR3 is 13 residues. Germline V CDR1 and CDR2: SNHLY, FYNNEI. Trimming removed 3 bases at V and 8 bases at J, with 13 bases between. The CDR3 loop is CASSEWRGAGYTF. In DNA form, the CDR3 reads TGTGCCAGCAGTGAGTGGAGGGGCGCGGGCTACACCTTC.

The chain has TRBV12-3 or TRBV12-4 and TRBJ2-5; weak D call: TRBD1 (5 bases). The CDR3 spans 13 residues. Trimming pared 3 bases from V and 5 bases from J, leaving 10 bases between. The CDR3 DNA is TGTGCCAGCAGTTTGGGCAGGGCGGAGACCCAGTACTTC. This encodes CASSLGRAETQYF.